The 27 T cell receptor beta chains reported below all come from one sample, sequenced in a study of CD8 T cells in ankylosing spondylitis. TCRdb re-called the 5' RACE reads with MiXCR, one entry per CDR3 protein. Of fewer than 250,000 distinct CDR3 sequences listed, roughly 10% are singletons. The sample comprised blood, either unsorted or a sorted T cell fraction (not recorded which). Every receptor here comes from a male donor with ankylosing spondylitis or in good health (not recorded which).

This clonotype was detected many times. The chain joins TRBV18 to TRBJ1-1, with TRBD1 as a possible D gene (6 bases). CDR3 length equals 15 residues. CDR1 and CDR2 from the germline V gene are KGHSH and LQKENI. The V and J ends lost 0 bases and 2 bases respectively, with 10 bases between them. In DNA form, the CDR3 reads TGTGCCAGCTCACCACCTAAGGGGGGCAACACTGAAGCTTTCTTT. This encodes CASSPPKGGNTEAFF.

On this clonotype itself: With a much larger clone just one base away, this may be a read error. The conserved closing phenylalanine or tryptophan is absent in this CDR3, likely reflecting a read error. This chain uses TRBV20-1 with TRBJ1-1; possible D gene TRBD1, 6 bases. CDR1 is DFQATT and CDR2 is SNEGSKA in the germline V gene (reference sequence). The CDR3 has 13 residues. V lost 2 bases, J lost 1 base, and 8 bases lay in between. This CDR3 is CSARPDRNTEAFL. CDR3 nucleotide sequence: TGCAGTGCTAGACCGGACAGGAACACTGAAGCTTTCTTA.

This clonotype was observed at least ten times. The rearrangement links TRBV5-1 to TRBJ2-3; the match to TRBD2 covers 8 bases. The CDR3 is 16 amino acids. V gave up 0 bases and J gave up 1 base; unmatched junction bases: 4. CDR1 and CDR2 from the germline V gene are SGHRS and YFSETQ. The CDR3 DNA reads TGCGCCAGCAGCTTGGTGATCGGGGGGGGCACAGATACGCAGTATTTT. It yields the protein CASSLVIGGGTDTQYF. Using reference TRBV5-1 and TRBJ2-3 for the parts outside the CDR3, the full variable domain is KAGVTQTPRYLIKTRGQQVTLSCSPISGHRSVSWYQQTPGQGLQFLFEYFSETQRNKGNFPGRFSGRQFSNSRSEMNVSTLELGDSALYLCASSLVIGGGTDTQYFGPGTRLTVL.

This sequence joins TRBV12-3 or TRBV12-4 and TRBJ1-5, with D possibly being TRBD1 (5 bases). The CDR3 has 14 amino acids. Trimming left V 6 bases short and J 3 bases short, with 12 bases between. For the CDR3, the DNA is TGTGCCAGCAGCTCCGACAGTTTCAATCAGCCCCAGCATTTT. Its translation: CASSSDSFNQPQHF.

This clonotype has at least ten counts. The V call is TRBV3-1, the J call TRBJ1-2, with a tentative D call TRBD1 (5 bases). There are 15 residues in the CDR3. Per germline, CDR1 LGHDT and CDR2 YNNKEL (reference sequence). Trimming cost V 1 base and J 6 bases, with 15 bases left between them. CDR3 DNA sequence: TGTGCCAGCAGCCAAGTCCTGGGGACTCGGGATGGCTACACCTTC. Protein: CASSQVLGTRDGYTF.

This clonotype was counted at least ten times. The rearrangement links TRBV5-1 to TRBJ2-1; 9 nucleotides line up with TRBD1. The CDR3 is 14 amino acids. Unmatched junction bases numbered 7, after V lost 4 bases and J lost 8 bases. Germline V gene data show CDR1 as SGHRS and CDR2 as YFSETQ. The CDR3 reads CASSRDRVGDEQFF. The CDR3 DNA sequence: TGCGCCAGCAGCCGGGACAGGGTGGGGGATGAGCAGTTCTTC.

This clonotype was recorded at least ten times. The chain combines TRBV20-1 with TRBJ2-1; 13 bases fit TRBD2. Germline trimming cut 2 bases from V and 9 bases from J; bases unmatched to any gene: 7. The CDR3 contains 15 residues. Germline values: CDR1 DFQATT, CDR2 SNEGSKA (reference sequence). DNA of the CDR3: TGCAGTGCTAGAAGACTAGCGGGGGGCCATGGTGAGCAGTTCTTC. Amino acids: CSARRLAGGHGEQFF.

The chain carries TRBV6-5 and TRBJ1-3; D unresolved. CDR3 length: 16 amino acids. Trimming cost V 3 bases and J 0 bases, with 12 bases left between them. The germline CDR1 and CDR2 sequences are MNHEY and SVGAGI. In DNA form, the CDR3 reads TGTGCCAGCAGTTATGGACCGCAGAGCTCTGGAAACACCATATATTTT. This encodes CASSYGPQSSGNTIYF.

This clonotype was detected only a few times. CDR3 amino acids: CASSLSAGVGNTIYF. CDR3 DNA: TGTGCCAGCAGCTTATCCGCCGGGGTAGGAAACACCATATATTTT. The chain links TRBV7-2 to TRBJ1-3; D is uncertain. V was trimmed by 2 bases and J by 4 bases, leaving 12 bases between them. From germline, CDR1 is SGHTA and CDR2 FQGNSA. This CDR3 has 15 amino acids.

V and J are TRBV5-6 and TRBJ2-5; 9 bases match TRBD1. V was pared by 4 bases and J by 2 bases, with 12 bases of the junction left unmatched. Per the germline V gene, CDR1 is SGHDT and CDR2 is YYEEEE. CDR3 size: 17 residues. The CDR3 DNA reads TGTGCCAGCAGCCCCAGACCGGGACAGGGTATACAAGAGACCCAGTACTTC. Translation gives CASSPRPGQGIQETQYF.

The rearrangement uses TRBV3-1 and TRBJ1-4; no reliable D call. V dropped 0 bases and J dropped 8 bases, with 10 bases sitting between them. In germline, CDR1 is LGHDT, CDR2 YNNKEL (reference sequence). This CDR3 comprises 14 residues. CDR3 sequence reads: CASSQDLGREKLFF. CDR3 nucleotides: TGTGCCAGCAGCCAAGATCTCGGGAGAGAAAAACTGTTTTTT. Full variable domain (outside the CDR3, taken from reference TRBV3-1 and TRBJ1-4): DTAVSQTPKYLVTQMGNDKSIKCEQNLGHDTMYWYKQDSKKFLKIMFSYNNKELIINETVPNRFSPKSPDKAHLNLHINSLELGDSAVYFCASSQDLGREKLFFGSGTQLSVL.

This clonotype was seen a handful of times. The chain couples TRBV20-1 to TRBJ2-6; TRBD1 matches at 7 bases. The CDR3 is 18 residues long. The V gene end was trimmed by 6 bases and the J gene end by 0 bases; junction bases not matched to a gene: 14. Germline assignment: CDR1 DFQATT and CDR2 SNEGSKA (reference sequence). The CDR3 spells CSASLPGQTASGANVLTF. In DNA, the CDR3 is TGCAGTGCCTCACTTCCGGGACAGACCGCCTCTGGGGCCAACGTCCTGACTTTC.

This clonotype was recorded many times. The rearrangement links TRBV7-2 to TRBJ1-5; the D gene is possibly TRBD1 (5 bases). The V gene lost 8 bases and the J gene lost 2 bases, with 16 bases spanning the gap. CDR3 size: 15 residues. Germline loops: CDR1 SGHTA, CDR2 FQGNSA. The DNA of the CDR3 is TGTGCCAGCCGATTCCGGGGGGAAGGCAATCAGCCCCAGCATTTT. It yields the protein CASRFRGEGNQPQHF.

This clonotype was seen at least ten times. V is TRBV5-1 and J is TRBJ2-7, with D unclear. From germline, CDR1 is SGHRS and CDR2 YFSETQ. The CDR3 runs 15 residues. Trimming stripped 0 bases from V and 1 base from J, with 11 bases between. The CDR3 loop reads CASSLASQTSYEQYF. CDR3 nucleotide sequence: TGCGCCAGCAGCTTGGCGTCGCAGACATCCTACGAGCAGTACTTC.

In this sample, this clonotype turned up a few times. The rearrangement uses TRBV7-8 and TRBJ1-1; the D is unclear. CDR1 is SGHVS and CDR2 is FQNEAQ in the germline V gene. The germline V and J ends were trimmed by 5 bases and 0 bases, with 7 bases remaining between them. The CDR3 totals 13 residues. Here the CDR3 reads CASSIQLNTEAFF. CDR3 DNA: TGTGCCAGCAGCATTCAGCTGAACACTGAAGCTTTCTTT.

This clonotype was seen a few times. The chain employs TRBV7-2 and TRBJ2-3; possible D gene TRBD2, 6 bases. V gave up 3 bases and J gave up 3 bases, with 13 bases separating them. The V gene's germline CDR1 is SGHTA and CDR2 FQGNSA. The CDR3 loop spans 15 amino acids. The CDR3 protein is CASSFEKRATDTQYF. In DNA form, the CDR3 reads TGTGCCAGCAGCTTCGAGAAGCGGGCGACAGATACGCAGTATTTT. Full variable domain (outside the CDR3, taken from reference TRBV7-2 and TRBJ2-3): GAGVSQSPSNKVTEKGKDVELRCDPISGHTALYWYRQSLGQGLEFLIYFQGNSAPDKSGLPSDRFSAERTGGSVSTLTIQRTQQEDSAVYLCASSFEKRATDTQYFGPGTRLTVL.

The sample holds many counts of this clonotype. V gene TRBV6-1 combines with J gene TRBJ1-2; D is uncertain. Germline V gives CDR1 MNHNS, CDR2 SASEGT. The CDR3 runs to 13 residues. V lost 2 bases, J lost 4 bases, and 8 bases lay in between. CDR3 nucleotides: TGTGCCAGCAGTGAACCCGGCACCTATGGCTACACCTTC. Its translation is CASSEPGTYGYTF.

To note about this clonotype: A read error is possible here, since a much larger clone lies one base away. Because the CDR3 is missing its conserved closing phenylalanine or tryptophan, this is likely a read error. This sequence joins TRBV27 and TRBJ2-7; D is unresolved. Germline loops: CDR1 MNHEY, CDR2 SMNVEV (reference sequence). The CDR3 runs to 13 residues. V dropped 4 bases and J dropped 1 base, with 8 bases sitting between them. The CDR3 bases are TGTGCCAGCAGTTCCCTCCTGTCCTACGAGCAGTACTTG. The encoded protein is CASSSLLSYEQYL.

This clonotype was seen a handful of times. This chain joins TRBV9 and TRBJ1-2; maybe TRBD1 (5 bases). This CDR3 comprises 19 residues. Trimming removed 1 base at V and 0 bases at J, with 22 bases between. CDR1 and CDR2 from the germline V gene are SGDLS and YYNGEE. The CDR3 here is CASSVSPLITGVSNYGYTF. The CDR3 DNA reads TGTGCCAGCAGCGTATCCCCCCTCATCACAGGTGTTTCTAACTATGGCTACACCTTC.

This clonotype was picked up many times. This rearrangement joins TRBV5-6 to TRBJ2-3; 7 bases align to TRBD1. CDR1 SGHDT and CDR2 YYEEEE come from the germline V gene. The CDR3 totals 16 residues. Trimming cost V 3 bases and J 7 bases; bases outside gene matches: 14. The CDR3 loop reads CASSSPDRVIINTQYF. DNA for the CDR3: TGTGCCAGCAGCTCCCCCGACAGGGTCATTATCAATACGCAGTATTTT. Full variable domain (rest looked up from reference TRBV5-6 and TRBJ2-3): DAGVTQSPTHLIKTRGQQVTLRCSPKSGHDTVSWYQQALGQGPQFIFQYYEEEERQRGNFPDRFSGHQFPNYSSELNVNALLLGDSALYLCASSSPDRVIINTQYFGPGTRLTVL.

The chain uses TRBV2 and TRBJ2-7; a weak D match, TRBD1 (6 bases). V was clipped by 5 bases and J by 7 bases, with 12 bases between them. Looked up from germline, CDR1 is SNHLY and CDR2 is FYNNEI. The CDR3 spans 12 residues. The chain's CDR3 is CASSIYRAEQYF. The CDR3 nucleotides are TGTGCCAGCAGTATATACAGGGCGGAGCAGTACTTC.

CDR3 sequence: CASSWTGDINEQYF. As DNA, the CDR3 is TGTGCCAGCAGCTGGACAGGGGACATCAACGAGCAGTACTTC. This sequence joins TRBV7-8 and TRBJ2-7; 9 nucleotides align to TRBD1. Trimming took 4 bases from V and 5 from J; bases not matched to a gene: 6. Per the germline V gene, CDR1 is SGHVS and CDR2 is FQNEAQ. The CDR3 consists of 14 residues.

This clonotype has a count of ten or more. The rearrangement joins TRBV7-8 to TRBJ2-7, with D hard to call. CDR1 and CDR2 (germline): SGHVS, FQNEAQ. The V end lost 1 base, the J end lost 4 bases, and 11 bases lay between the germline ends. The CDR3 runs to 14 residues. The CDR3 loop reads CASSLGSDGYEQYF. CDR3 DNA: TGTGCCAGCAGCTTAGGGTCGGACGGTTACGAGCAGTACTTC.

This clonotype has a count of ten or more. This chain connects TRBV7-9 to TRBJ1-3; D not resolved. The V end was cut by 5 bases, the J end by 2 bases, with 10 bases between. The CDR3 extends over 14 amino acids. Germline CDR1 SEHNR, CDR2 FQNEAQ (reference sequence). CDR3 residues: CASSTTPPGNTIYF. The CDR3 DNA reads TGTGCCAGCAGCACTACACCGCCTGGAAACACCATATATTTT.

This clonotype was observed at least ten times. This chain uses TRBV29-1 with TRBJ2-1; either TRBD1 or TRBD2 may fit D (6 bases each). The CDR3 consists of 17 residues. The ends were cut back, 6 bases at V and 1 base at J, with 22 bases in the middle. CDR1 and CDR2 (germline): SQVTM, ANQGSEA. The CDR3 region has the DNA TGCAGCGTGCCAGGCCGAAGGGGGGCTGAGTCCTACAATGAGCAGTTCTTC. As protein: CSVPGRRGAESYNEQFF.

To note about this clonotype: This CDR3 is missing its conserved last phenylalanine or tryptophan, likely due to a read error. This rearrangement joins TRBV7-2 to TRBJ2-5; D uncertain. Germline lookup yields CDR1 SGHTA and CDR2 FQGNSA. V was shortened by 3 bases and J by 4 bases, with 9 bases between the two germline ends. CDR3 length: 13 amino acids. The CDR3 is CASSFVLGETQYL. In DNA, the CDR3 is TGTGCCAGCAGCTTTGTCCTAGGAGAGACCCAGTACTTG.

This clonotype was seen many times. The chain recombines TRBV9 with TRBJ2-3; unclear D gene. The CDR3 runs to 15 residues. Trimming removed 3 bases from V and 0 bases from J, with 11 bases in between. In germline, CDR1 is SGDLS, CDR2 YYNGEE. CDR3 in DNA: TGTGCCAGCAGCGGGAGTGCCACTAGCACAGATACGCAGTATTTT. This gives the protein CASSGSATSTDTQYF.